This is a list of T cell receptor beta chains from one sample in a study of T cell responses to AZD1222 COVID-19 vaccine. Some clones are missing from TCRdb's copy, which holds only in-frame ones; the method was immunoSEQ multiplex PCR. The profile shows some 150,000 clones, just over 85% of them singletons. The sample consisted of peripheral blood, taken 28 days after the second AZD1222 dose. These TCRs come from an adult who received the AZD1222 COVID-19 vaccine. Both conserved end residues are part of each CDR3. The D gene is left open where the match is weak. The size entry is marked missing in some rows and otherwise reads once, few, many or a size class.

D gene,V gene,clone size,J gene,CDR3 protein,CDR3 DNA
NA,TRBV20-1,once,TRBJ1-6,CSASRVGADNSPLHF,TGCAGTGCTAGTAGGGTAGGGGCCGATAATTCACCCCTCCACTTT
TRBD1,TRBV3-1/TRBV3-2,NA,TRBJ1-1,CASIHRGQTEAFF,TGTGCCAGCATCCACAGGGGGCAAACTGAAGCTTTCTTT
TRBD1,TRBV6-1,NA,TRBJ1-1,CASSEAGGNTEAFF,TGTGCCAGCAGTGAGGCAGGGGGCAACACTGAAGCTTTCTTT
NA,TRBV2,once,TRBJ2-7,CASGTPPRTEF,TGTGCCAGCGGGACACCCCCACGGACCGAATTC
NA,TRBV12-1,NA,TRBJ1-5,CASSPHRGLNQPQHF,TGTGCCAGCAGCCCCCACAGGGGTCTCAATCAGCCCCAGCATTTT
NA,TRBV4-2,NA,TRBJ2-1,CASSHAGLGPNNEQFF,TGTGCCAGCAGCCATGCTGGGCTTGGCCCAAACAATGAGCAGTTCTTC
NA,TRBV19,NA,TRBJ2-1,CASSIGRSDNEQFF,TGTGCCAGTAGTATAGGGCGGAGTGACAATGAGCAGTTCTTC
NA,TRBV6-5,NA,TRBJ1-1,CASSLTKAEAFF,TGTGCCAGCAGTTTGACCAAAGCTGAAGCTTTCTTT
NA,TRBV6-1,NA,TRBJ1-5,CASSEGRGREKPQHF,TGTGCCAGCAGTGAAGGTCGAGGCAGGGAAAAGCCCCAGCATTTT
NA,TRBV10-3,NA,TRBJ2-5,CAISARSTGEETQYF,TGTGCCATCAGTGCTCGTTCCACCGGGGAGGAGACCCAGTACTTC
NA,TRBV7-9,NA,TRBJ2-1,CASSLGASQFF,TGTGCCAGCAGCTTAGGGGCTAGCCAGTTCTTC
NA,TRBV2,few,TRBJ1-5,CASSDNSNQPQHF,TGTGCCAGCAGTGACAACAGCAATCAGCCCCAGCATTTT
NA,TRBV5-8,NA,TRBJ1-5,CASSLASWKNQPQHF,TGTGCCAGCAGCTTGGCCTCCTGGAAGAATCAGCCCCAGCATTTT
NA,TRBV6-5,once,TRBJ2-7,CASKEGEGQHEQYF,TGTGCCAGCAAGGAGGGGGAGGGCCAACACGAGCAGTACTTC
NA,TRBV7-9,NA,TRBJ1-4,CASSFSGANEKLFF,TGTGCCAGCAGCTTTTCGGGGGCTAATGAAAAACTGTTTTTT